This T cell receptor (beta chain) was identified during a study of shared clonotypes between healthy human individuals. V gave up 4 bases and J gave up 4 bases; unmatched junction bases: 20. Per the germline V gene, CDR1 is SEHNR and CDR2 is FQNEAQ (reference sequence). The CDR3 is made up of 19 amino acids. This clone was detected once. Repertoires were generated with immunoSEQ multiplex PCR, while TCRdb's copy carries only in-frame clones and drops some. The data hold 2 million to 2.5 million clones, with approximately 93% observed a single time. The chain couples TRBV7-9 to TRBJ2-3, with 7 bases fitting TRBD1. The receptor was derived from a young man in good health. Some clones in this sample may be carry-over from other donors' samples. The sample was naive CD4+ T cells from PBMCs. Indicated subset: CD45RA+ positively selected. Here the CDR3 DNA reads TGTGCCAGCAGCTCCCCCCGGGACAGACGTCGGTATAGGTCAGATACGCAGTATTTT. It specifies CASSSPRDRRRYRSDTQYF.